This TCR beta chain is drawn from a study of cytomegalovirus exposure and HLA in healthy donors. Findings and limits, study-wide: A later analysis linked a missense DCLRE1C variant to TCR beta V- and J-gene trimming.

Of note for this clone: Its target is unknown.

Germline V CDR1 and CDR2: MGHRA, YSYEKL. The V gene end was trimmed by 4 bases and the J gene end by 2 bases; junction bases not matched to a gene: 4. The CDR3 is 16 amino acids. The PCR was carried out with 60 Vbeta primers and 13 Jbeta primers. Authors' data handling: Later, 65 million to 90 million unique TCR beta chains were counted in an analysis, and about 10 million of them were shared. The method was immunoSEQ multiplex PCR; TCRdb's version includes in-frame clones alone and lacks a portion of them. Clone size and the V and J calls come from that table; the DNA yielded D and trimming. Seen here are around 140,000 clones, 65% to 85% observed once, and the top ten hold about 4%. Every donor was a healthy person donating bone marrow.

This clonotype was sampled from a male donor in good health and CMV-seronegative. The sample comprised PBMCs. This chain uses TRBV4-1 with TRBJ2-2, with 10 bases fitting TRBD1. CDR3 sequence (DNA): TGCGCCAGCAGCCGGGGGGACAGGGGTAACACCGGGGAGCTGTTTTTT. Its protein product is CASSRGDRGNTGELFF.